A single sample gave rise to the 7 T cell receptor beta chains below, sequenced in a study of T cell responses to AZD1222 COVID-19 vaccine. The method was immunoSEQ multiplex PCR; TCRdb's version includes in-frame clones alone and lacks a portion of them. In the table there are under 70,000 clones, about 80% of which are singletons. This specimen consisted of peripheral blood, obtained 28 days after the second AZD1222 dose. The receptors stem from an adult who received the AZD1222 COVID-19 vaccine.

The J gene is TRBJ1-2, the V gene TRBV5-4; D might be TRBD1 (6 bases). Germline CDR1 is SGHNT and CDR2 is YYREEE (reference sequence). The ends were cut back, 0 bases at V and 7 bases at J, with 13 bases in the middle. The CDR3 has 14 amino acids. The CDR3 region is CASSLEGGISGYTF. In DNA, the CDR3 is TGTGCCAGCAGCTTGGAGGGGGGGATCAGTGGCTACACCTTC.

The DNA of the CDR3 is TGTGCCAGCAGTGAAGATCTGGGGGTGGATGAAAAACTGTTTTTT. Its translation is CASSEDLGVDEKLFF. The rearrangement joins TRBV6-1 to TRBJ1-4, with D possibly matching TRBD1 (5 bases). The CDR3 has 15 amino acids. The germline V gene encodes CDR1 MNHNS and CDR2 SASEGT. V was cut by 1 base and J by 6 bases, with 12 bases left in between.

V is TRBV29-1 and J is TRBJ2-1, with TRBD2 matching over 14 bases. The V gene's germline CDR1 is SQVTM and CDR2 ANQGSEA. This CDR3 spans 13 amino acids. Losses at the gene ends were 7 bases for V and 6 bases for J; bases not matched to a gene: 2. The CDR3 is CSAGLAGGNEQFF. The CDR3, as DNA: TGCAGCGCCGGACTAGCGGGGGGCAATGAGCAGTTCTTC.

The chain couples TRBV18 to TRBJ2-3; D is possibly TRBD1 (6 bases). Trimming took off 5 bases at V and 0 bases at J, with 18 bases between the two ends. Germline V CDR1 and CDR2: KGHSH, LQKENI. The CDR3 covers 17 residues. The DNA of the CDR3 is TGTGCCAGCTCAGGACTCGGACAGATTTCTAGCACAGATACGCAGTATTTT. Translated: CASSGLGQISSTDTQYF.

The chain is built from TRBV7-9 and TRBJ2-3, with a weak D call TRBD2 (5 bases). CDR1 SEHNR and CDR2 FQNEAQ come from the germline V gene (reference sequence). The CDR3 totals 16 residues. Trimming shortened V by 0 bases and J by 3 bases, and 13 bases separated the two germline ends. The CDR3 DNA follows: TGTGCCAGCAGCTTAGCCGCGGGTGTGGCGACAGATACGCAGTATTTT. Its translation is CASSLAAGVATDTQYF.

This clone has just one count. The chain carries TRBV27 and TRBJ2-7, with TRBD2 identical over 8 bases. CDR3 length: 14 amino acids. V shed 4 bases, J shed 5 bases, and the junction held 7 bases outside the gene matches. CDR1 and CDR2 (germline): MNHEY, SMNVEV (reference sequence). The CDR3 reads CASSSTGGPNEQYF. The CDR3 nucleotides read TGTGCCAGCAGTTCTACGGGAGGGCCGAACGAGCAGTACTTC.

This chain links TRBV2 with TRBJ1-5, with D perhaps matching TRBD1 (6 bases). Trimming took off 2 bases at V and 7 bases at J, with 12 bases between the two ends. CDR1 and CDR2 from the germline V gene are SNHLY and FYNNEI. This CDR3 contains 14 residues. CDR3 nucleotides: TGTGCCAGCAGTGAATCGGGGGCTAGGCAGCCCCAGCATTTT. Protein sequence: CASSESGARQPQHF.